This T cell receptor beta chain was retrieved from a study of OX40 agonist ivuxolimab in advanced cancers. At the level of the study: The patients' treatment was ivuxolimab, an agonistic anti-OX40 (CD134) antibody. The dose-escalation group included hepatocellular carcinoma, melanoma, renal cell carcinoma and head and neck cancer. From 23 to 79 years was the age range, with a mean of approximately 58 years, and around 80% were male. Three dose-escalation patients had partial responses: one with hepatocellular carcinoma and two with cutaneous melanoma.

Deletions cut 6 bases from V and 4 bases from J, with 22 bases between. This CDR3 comprises 17 residues. In germline, CDR1 is PRHDT, CDR2 FYEKMQ (reference sequence). Repertoires were generated with immunoSEQ multiplex PCR, while TCRdb's copy carries only in-frame clones and drops some. Found here are more than 30,000 clones, roughly three quarters of them singletons; the top ten hold more than 9.5%. This clonotype was obtained from an adult with an advanced solid tumor such as melanoma, head and neck, liver or kidney cancer. The rearrangement joins TRBV13 to TRBJ1-3; D might be TRBD1 (6 bases). The specimen comprised CD4+ or CD8+ T cells sorted from blood, sampled in a trial of the OX40 agonist ivuxolimab. The CDR3 spells CASSSLLGAEAGNTIYF. For the CDR3, the DNA is TGTGCCAGCAGTTCACTTCTGGGGGCGGAAGCAGGAAACACCATATATTTT.